Below, one T cell receptor beta chain is given with its context. V shed 3 bases, J shed 5 bases, and the junction held 5 bases outside the gene matches. The CDR3 is made up of 16 amino acids. The V gene's germline CDR1 is LNHDA and CDR2 SQIVND (reference sequence). TCRdb ran MiXCR on the multiplex PCR reads and lists one entry per CDR3 protein. Of approximately 280,000 distinct CDR3 sequences in the sample, around 30% are singletons; the top ten hold 0.85% to 1.2%. This record belongs to a study of breast tumors, draining lymph nodes, adjacent tissues. Samples came from axillary lymph nodes draining the breast cancer.

The material sequenced was axillary lymph node tissue. The chain links TRBV19 to TRBJ2-3; 13 bases line up with TRBD2. The clonotype originates from a female donor with breast cancer. Some clones in this sample may be carry-over from other donors' samples. The chain's CDR3 is CASSISGLAGEDTQYF. The CDR3, as DNA: TGTGCCAGTAGTATTTCCGGACTAGCGGGAGAAGATACGCAGTATTTT.